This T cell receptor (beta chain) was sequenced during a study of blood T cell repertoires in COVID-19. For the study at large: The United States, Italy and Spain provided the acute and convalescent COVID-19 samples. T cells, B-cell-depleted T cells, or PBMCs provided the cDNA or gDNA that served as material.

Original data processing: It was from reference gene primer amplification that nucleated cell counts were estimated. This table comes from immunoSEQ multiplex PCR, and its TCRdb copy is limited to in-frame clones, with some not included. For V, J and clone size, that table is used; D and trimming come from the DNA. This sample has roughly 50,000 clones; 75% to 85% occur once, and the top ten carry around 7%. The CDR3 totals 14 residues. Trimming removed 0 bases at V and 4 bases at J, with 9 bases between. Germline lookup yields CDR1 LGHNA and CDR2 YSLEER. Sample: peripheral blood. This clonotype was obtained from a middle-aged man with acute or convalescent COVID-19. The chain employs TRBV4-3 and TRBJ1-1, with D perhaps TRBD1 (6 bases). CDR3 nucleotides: TGCGCCAGCAGCCAAGACAGGGGCACCACTGAAGCTTTCTTT. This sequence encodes CASSQDRGTTEAFF.